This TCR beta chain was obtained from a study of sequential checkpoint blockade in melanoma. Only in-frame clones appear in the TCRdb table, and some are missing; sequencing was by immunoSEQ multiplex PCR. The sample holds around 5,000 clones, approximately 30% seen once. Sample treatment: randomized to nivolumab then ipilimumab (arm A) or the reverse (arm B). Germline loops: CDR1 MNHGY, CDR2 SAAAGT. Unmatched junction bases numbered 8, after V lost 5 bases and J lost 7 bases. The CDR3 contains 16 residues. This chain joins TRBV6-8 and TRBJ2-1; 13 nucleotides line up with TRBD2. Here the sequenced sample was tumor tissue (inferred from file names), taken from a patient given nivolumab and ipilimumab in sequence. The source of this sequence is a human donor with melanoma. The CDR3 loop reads CASSRGLAGAENEQFF. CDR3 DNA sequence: TGTGCCAGCAGTCGCGGACTAGCGGGAGCTGAGAATGAGCAGTTCTTC.